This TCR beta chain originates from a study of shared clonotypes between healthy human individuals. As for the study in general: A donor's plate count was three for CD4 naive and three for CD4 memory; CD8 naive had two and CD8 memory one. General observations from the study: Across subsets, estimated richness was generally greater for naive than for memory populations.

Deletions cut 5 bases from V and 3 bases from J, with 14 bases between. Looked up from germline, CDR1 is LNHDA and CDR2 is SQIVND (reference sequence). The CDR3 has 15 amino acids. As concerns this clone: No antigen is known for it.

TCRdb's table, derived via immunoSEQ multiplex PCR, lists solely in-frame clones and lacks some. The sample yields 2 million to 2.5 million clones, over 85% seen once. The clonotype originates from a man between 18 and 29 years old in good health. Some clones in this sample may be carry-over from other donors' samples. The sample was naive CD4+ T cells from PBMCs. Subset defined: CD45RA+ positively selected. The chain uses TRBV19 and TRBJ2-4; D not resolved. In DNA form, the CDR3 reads TGTGCCAGTAGTGCCCCGGGTCCCGGCAAAAACATTCAGTACTTC. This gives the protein CASSAPGPGKNIQYF.